This TCR beta chain was sequenced during a study of technical replicates of blood from a few donors. Germline V lookup: CDR1 MNHNS, CDR2 SASEGT. This CDR3 is built from 13 residues. Trimming removed 6 bases from V and 8 bases from J, with 13 bases in between. This table comes from immunoSEQ multiplex PCR, and its TCRdb copy is limited to in-frame clones, with some not included. This sample has about 81,000 clones, with approximately 95% found just once. This TCR derives from a human donor in good health. The rearrangement links TRBV6-1 to TRBJ1-4; possible D gene TRBD1, 5 bases. What was sequenced was T cells isolated from PBMCs. The CDR3, as DNA: TGTGCCAGCAGGATACAGGTCTGGGAAAAACTGTTTTTT. Amino acid sequence: CASRIQVWEKLFF.